The source of this T cell receptor beta chain is a study of metastatic and nonmetastatic thyroid tumors. Background on the study: Repertoire comparison spanned blood and tumor or nodule tissue of malignant and benign thyroid patients.

This CDR3 is 17 amino acids long. Germline-derived CDR1 and CDR2 are MNHNS and SASEGT. Trimming stripped 4 bases from V and 4 bases from J, with 20 bases between. Authors' methods: For papillary thyroid cancer, a distant-metastasis classifier was constructed from CDR3 differences observed across clinicopathological groups. TCRdb recomputed clones from the PCR reads via MiXCR. None of the V and J calls come from the authors' own analysis; TCRdb made them. The table records roughly 34,000 clones, roughly 33% of them present only once. Prior to thyroid surgery, none of the patients had received any treatment.

This sequence joins TRBV6-1 and TRBJ2-1, with D maybe TRBD2 (6 bases). This sequence originates from a female donor with papillary thyroid cancer or a benign thyroid nodule (not recorded which). Some clones in this sample may be carry-over from other donors' samples. Sequencing input: tumor tissue. The CDR3 coding sequence is TGTGCCAGCAGTGGTCGGCGGGGTGGATGGGAATACAATGAGCAGTTCTTC. It encodes CASSGRRGGWEYNEQFF.